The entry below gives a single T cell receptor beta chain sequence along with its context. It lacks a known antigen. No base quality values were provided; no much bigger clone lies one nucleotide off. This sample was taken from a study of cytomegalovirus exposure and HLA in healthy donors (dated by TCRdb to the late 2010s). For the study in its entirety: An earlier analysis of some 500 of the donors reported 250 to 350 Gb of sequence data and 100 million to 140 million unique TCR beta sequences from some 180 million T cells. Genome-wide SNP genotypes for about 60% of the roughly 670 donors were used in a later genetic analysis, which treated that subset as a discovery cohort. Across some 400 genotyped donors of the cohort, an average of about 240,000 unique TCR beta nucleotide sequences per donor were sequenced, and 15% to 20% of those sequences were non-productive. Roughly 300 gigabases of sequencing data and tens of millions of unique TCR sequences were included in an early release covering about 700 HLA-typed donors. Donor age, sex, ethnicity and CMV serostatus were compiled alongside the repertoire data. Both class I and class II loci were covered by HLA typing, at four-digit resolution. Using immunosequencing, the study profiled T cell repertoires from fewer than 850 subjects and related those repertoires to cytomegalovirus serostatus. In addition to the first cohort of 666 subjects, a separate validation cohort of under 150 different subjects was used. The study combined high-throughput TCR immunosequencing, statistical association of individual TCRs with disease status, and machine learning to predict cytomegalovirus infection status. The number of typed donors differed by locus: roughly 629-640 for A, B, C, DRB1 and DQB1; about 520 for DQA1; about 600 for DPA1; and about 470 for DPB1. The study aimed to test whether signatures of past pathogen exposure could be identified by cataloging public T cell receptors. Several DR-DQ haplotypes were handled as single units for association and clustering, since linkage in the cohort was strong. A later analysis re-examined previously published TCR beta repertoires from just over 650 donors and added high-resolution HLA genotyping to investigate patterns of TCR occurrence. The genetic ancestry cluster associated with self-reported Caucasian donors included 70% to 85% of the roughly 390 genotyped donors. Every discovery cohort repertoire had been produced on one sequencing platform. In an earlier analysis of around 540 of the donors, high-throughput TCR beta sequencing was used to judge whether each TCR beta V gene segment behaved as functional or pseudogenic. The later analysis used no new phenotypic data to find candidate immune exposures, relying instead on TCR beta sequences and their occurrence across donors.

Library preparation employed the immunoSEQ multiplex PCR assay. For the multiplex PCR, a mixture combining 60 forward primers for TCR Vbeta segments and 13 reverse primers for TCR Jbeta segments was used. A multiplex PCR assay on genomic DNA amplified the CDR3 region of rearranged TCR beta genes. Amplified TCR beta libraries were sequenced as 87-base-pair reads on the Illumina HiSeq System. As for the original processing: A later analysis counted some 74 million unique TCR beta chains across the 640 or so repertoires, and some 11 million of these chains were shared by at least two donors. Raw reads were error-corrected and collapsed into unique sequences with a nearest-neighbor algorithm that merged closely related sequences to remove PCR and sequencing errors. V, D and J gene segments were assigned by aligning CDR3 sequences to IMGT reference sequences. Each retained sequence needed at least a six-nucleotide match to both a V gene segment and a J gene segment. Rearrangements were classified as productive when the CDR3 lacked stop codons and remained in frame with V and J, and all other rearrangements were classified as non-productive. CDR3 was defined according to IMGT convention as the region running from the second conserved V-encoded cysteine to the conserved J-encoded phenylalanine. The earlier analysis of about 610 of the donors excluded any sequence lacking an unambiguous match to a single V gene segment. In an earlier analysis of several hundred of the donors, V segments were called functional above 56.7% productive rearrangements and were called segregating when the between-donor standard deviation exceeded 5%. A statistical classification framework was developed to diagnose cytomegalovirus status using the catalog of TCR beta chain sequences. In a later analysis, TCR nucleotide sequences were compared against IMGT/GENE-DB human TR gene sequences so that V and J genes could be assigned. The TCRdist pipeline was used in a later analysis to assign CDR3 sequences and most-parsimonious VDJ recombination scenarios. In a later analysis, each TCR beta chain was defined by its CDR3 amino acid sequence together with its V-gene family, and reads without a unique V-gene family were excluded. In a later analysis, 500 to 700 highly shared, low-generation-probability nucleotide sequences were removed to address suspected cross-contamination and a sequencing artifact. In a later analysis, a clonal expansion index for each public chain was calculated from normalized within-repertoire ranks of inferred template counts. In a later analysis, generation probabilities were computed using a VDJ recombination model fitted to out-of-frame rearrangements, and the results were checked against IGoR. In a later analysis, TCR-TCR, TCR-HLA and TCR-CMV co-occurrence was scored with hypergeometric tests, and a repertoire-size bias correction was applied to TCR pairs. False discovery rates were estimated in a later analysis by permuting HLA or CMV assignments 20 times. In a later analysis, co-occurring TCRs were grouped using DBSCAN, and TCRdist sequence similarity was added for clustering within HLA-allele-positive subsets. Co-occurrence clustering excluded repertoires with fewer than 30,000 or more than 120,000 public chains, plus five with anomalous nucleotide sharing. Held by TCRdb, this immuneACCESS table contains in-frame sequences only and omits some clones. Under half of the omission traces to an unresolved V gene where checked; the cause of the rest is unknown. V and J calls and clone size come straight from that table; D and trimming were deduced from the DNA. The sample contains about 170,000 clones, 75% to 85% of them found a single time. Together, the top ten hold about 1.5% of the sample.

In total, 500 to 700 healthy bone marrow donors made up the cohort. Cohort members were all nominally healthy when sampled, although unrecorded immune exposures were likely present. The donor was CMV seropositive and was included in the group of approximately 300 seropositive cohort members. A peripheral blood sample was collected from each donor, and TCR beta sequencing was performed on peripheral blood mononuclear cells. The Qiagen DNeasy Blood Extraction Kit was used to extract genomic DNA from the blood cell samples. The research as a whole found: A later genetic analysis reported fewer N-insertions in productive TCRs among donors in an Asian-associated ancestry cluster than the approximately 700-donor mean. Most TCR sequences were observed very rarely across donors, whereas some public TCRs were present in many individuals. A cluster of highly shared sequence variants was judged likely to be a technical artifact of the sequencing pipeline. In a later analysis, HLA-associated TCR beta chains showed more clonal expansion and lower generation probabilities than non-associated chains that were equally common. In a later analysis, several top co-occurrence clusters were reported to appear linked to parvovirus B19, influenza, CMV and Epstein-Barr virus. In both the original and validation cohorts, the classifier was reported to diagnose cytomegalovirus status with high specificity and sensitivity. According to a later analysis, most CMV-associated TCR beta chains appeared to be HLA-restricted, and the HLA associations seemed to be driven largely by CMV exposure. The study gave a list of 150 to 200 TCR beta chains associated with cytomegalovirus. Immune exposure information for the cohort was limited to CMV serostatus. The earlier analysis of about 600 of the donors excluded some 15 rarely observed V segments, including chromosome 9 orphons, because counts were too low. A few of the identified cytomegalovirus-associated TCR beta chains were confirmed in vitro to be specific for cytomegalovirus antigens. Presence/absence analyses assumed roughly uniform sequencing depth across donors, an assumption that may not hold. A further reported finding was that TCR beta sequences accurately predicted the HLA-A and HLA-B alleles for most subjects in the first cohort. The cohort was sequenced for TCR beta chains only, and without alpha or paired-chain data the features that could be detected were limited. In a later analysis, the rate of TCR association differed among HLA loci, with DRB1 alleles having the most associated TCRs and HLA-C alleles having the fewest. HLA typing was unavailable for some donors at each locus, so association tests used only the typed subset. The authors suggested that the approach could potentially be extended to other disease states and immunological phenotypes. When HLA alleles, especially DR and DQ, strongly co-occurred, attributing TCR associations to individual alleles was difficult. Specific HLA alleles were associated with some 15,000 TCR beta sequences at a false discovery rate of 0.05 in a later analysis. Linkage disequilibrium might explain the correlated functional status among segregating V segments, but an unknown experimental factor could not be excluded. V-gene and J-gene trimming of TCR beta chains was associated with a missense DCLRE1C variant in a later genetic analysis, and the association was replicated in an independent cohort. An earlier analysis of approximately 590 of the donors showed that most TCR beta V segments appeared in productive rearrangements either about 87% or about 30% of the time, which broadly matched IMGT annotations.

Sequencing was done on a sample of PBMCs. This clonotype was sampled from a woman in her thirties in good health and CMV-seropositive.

The CDR3 sequence is CASSAQGSVTDTQYF. The DNA sequence is TGTGCCAGCAGCGCTCAGGGAAGCGTGACAGATACGCAGTATTTT. Recombination joined TRBV2 with TRBJ2-3; a tentative D match to TRBD1 spans 5 bases. The germline V gene specifies SNHLY as CDR1 and FYNNEI as CDR2. Measured from the cysteine to the phenylalanine, the CDR3 is 15 residues long. CDR3 DNA only is kept here, 45 bases in frame from base 1. V loses 6 bases of germline sequence and J loses 3 bases, and the interval between the two ends is 16 bases.